This record concerns one T cell receptor (beta chain) sequence. Antigen unknown. The sample belongs to a study of T cell responses to AZD1222 COVID-19 vaccine. General observations from the study: Most donors were white British and more were female, and clonal diversity was possibly underestimated.

Pooling of second doses given at about 4 or about 12 weeks was done. The CDR3 is 16 residues long. V was cut by 1 base and J by 3 bases, with 13 bases left in between. Germline V lookup: CDR1 SGHTA, CDR2 FQGNSA. TCRdb's copy holds only in-frame clones and misses some; the assay was immunoSEQ multiplex PCR. The table has over 120,000 clones, over 90% seen once. The sample was peripheral blood, taken 28 days after the second AZD1222 dose. This TCR was recovered from an adult who received the AZD1222 COVID-19 vaccine. The rearrangement joins TRBV7-2 to TRBJ1-3; no definite D call. Here the CDR3 DNA reads TGTGCCAGCAGCTTAGTCCGGGCCGAGGATGGAAACACCATATATTTT. Its protein is CASSLVRAEDGNTIYF.